The clone carrying this TCR beta chain occurred once. These data originate in a study of blood T cell repertoires in COVID-19. Overall study context: Acute and convalescent COVID-19 samples came from the United States, Italy and Spain. The cDNA or gDNA used as material had been derived from T cells, B-cell-depleted T cells, or PBMCs.

The authors' processing: Amplification with reference gene primers provided the estimates of nucleated cell counts. The protocol was immunoSEQ multiplex PCR, while the TCRdb copy is restricted to in-frame clones and leaves out a portion. The DNA was the basis for D and trimming; V, J and clone size are from that table. The repertoire consists of about 94,000 clones, with 75% to 85% occurring once and the leading ten covering around a fifth. This TCR was recovered from a human donor in a cohort sampled during active COVID-19. The material sequenced was peripheral blood.

CDR3 sequence reads: CASSPFDRGRNSGANVLTF. Here the CDR3 DNA reads TGTGCCAGCAGTCCCTTCGACAGGGGGCGAAACTCTGGGGCCAACGTCCTGACTTTC. The rearrangement joins TRBV27 to TRBJ2-6, with 10 positions matching TRBD1. Trimming took 5 bases from V and 0 from J; bases not matched to a gene: 10. CDR3 length: 19 amino acids. Germline CDR1 is MNHEY and CDR2 is SMNVEV (reference sequence).